This is a list of T cell receptor beta chains from one sample in a study of blood T cell dynamics during melanoma immunotherapy. Profiling relied on immunoSEQ multiplex PCR, and the TCRdb table lists in-frame clones only, not all of them. The repertoire holds approximately 22,000 clones, with around nine tenths as singletons. Sequences were derived from blood, sampled from a patient treated with checkpoint blockade. These receptors came from a human donor with melanoma. Each CDR3 is given with its conserved first and last residue. Each record gives: clone size, J gene, D gene, V gene, CDR3 DNA, CDR3 protein. The D gene is left open where the match is weak. Rows may omit the clone size; those that give it use once, few, many or a size class.

-	TRBJ1-5	-	TRBV6-1	TGTGCCAGCAGCGACGGCCGGCCCCAGCATTTT	CASSDGRPQHF
-	TRBJ1-1	-	TRBV6-1	TGTGCCAGCAGTGAAGGGAGTCGGGTGGAAGCTTTCTTT	CASSEGSRVEAFF
-	TRBJ1-5	-	TRBV14	TGTGCCAGCAGCCAGGGAAGAGATCAGCCCCAGCATTTT	CASSQGRDQPQHF
-	TRBJ2-5	TRBD1	TRBV5-4	TGTGCCAGCAGCTCTGGACAGGACCAAGAGACCCAGTACTTC	CASSSGQDQETQYF
once	TRBJ2-7	-	TRBV29-1	TGCAGCGTTAGAGGGGGCTACGAGCAGTACTTC	CSVRGGYEQYF
-	TRBJ2-7	TRBD2	TRBV7-2	TGTGCCAGCAGCTTGGCGGGAGGGACCTACGAGCAGTGCTTC	CASSLAGGTYEQCF
-	TRBJ2-7	-	TRBV23-1	TGCGCCAGCAGTCAATCGGGGCCCGTATTCGCTTGGGGCGAGCAGTACTTC	CASSQSGPVFAWGEQYF
-	TRBJ2-7	-	TRBV9	TGTGCCAGCAGCCCTGTGGACGCGGGCTACGAGCAGTACTTC	CASSPVDAGYEQYF
few	TRBJ2-2	-	TRBV27	TGTGCCAGCAGCTCGAGCTCTAACGGGGAGCTGTTTTTT	CASSSSSNGELFF
few	TRBJ2-7	-	TRBV5-4	TGTGCCAGCTCGCTGTCCCGGGGCCGCGACTCCTACGAGCAGTACTTC	CASSLSRGRDSYEQYF
-	TRBJ2-6	TRBD1	TRBV16	TGTGCCAGCAGCCTCGACAGGGCTGGGGCCAACGTCCTGACTTTC	CASSLDRAGANVLTF
-	TRBJ2-1	TRBD2	TRBV2	TGTGCCAGCAGCCAAGGCGCGACTAGCTCGGATGAGCAGTTCTTC	CASSQGATSSDEQFF
-	TRBJ2-2	-	TRBV15	TGTGCCACCAGCAGAGATAGGCGGGCAGGGGAGCTGTTTTTT	CATSRDRRAGELFF
few	TRBJ2-1	TRBD2	TRBV2	TGTGCCAGCAGGGGAATGGGGGGGAACCGGGATGTAGAGCAGTTCTTC	CASRGMGGNRDVEQFF
few	TRBJ2-7	-	TRBV10-1	TGCGCCAGCAGTGAGATGGGCCCTTACGAGCAGTACTTC	CASSEMGPYEQYF
-	TRBJ2-7	-	TRBV29-1	TGCAGCGTTTCCAGGGGGGCGGGACAAAGGTACGAGCAGTACTTC	CSVSRGAGQRYEQYF
-	TRBJ2-2	-	TRBV7-9	TGTGCCAGCAGCTTATTCGGGGGGAACACCGGGGAGCTGTTTTTT	CASSLFGGNTGELFF
-	TRBJ1-5	-	TRBV10-3	TGTGCCATCAGTCCAGGGGCGAGGCAGCCCCAGCATTTT	CAISPGARQPQHF
-	TRBJ1-4	-	TRBV15	TGTGCCACCAGCAGAGTCCCCTACAGGGAAGGAGAAAAACTGTTTTTT	CATSRVPYREGEKLFF
-	TRBJ1-2	-	TRBV19	TGTGCCAGTACGCGGGGGGCTAACTATGGCTACACCTTC	CASTRGANYGYTF
-	TRBJ1-1	-	TRBV28	TGTGCCACCAGGGGCTCTGAAGCTTTCTTT	CATRGSEAFF
once	TRBJ2-1	-	TRBV14	TGTGCCAGCAGCCAAGATTGGGCCGGCGAGCAGTTCTTC	CASSQDWAGEQFF
-	TRBJ2-7	TRBD2	TRBV9	TGTGCCAGCAGCGAAGGAGCGGGAGGCCCCTACGAGCAGTACTTC	CASSEGAGGPYEQYF
-	TRBJ2-7	-	TRBV10-3	TGTGCCATCAGTGGGGGGGGGCACGAGCAGTACTTC	CAISGGGHEQYF
-	TRBJ2-1	-	TRBV20-1	TGCAGTCTGATGAAGGGGAATGAGCAGTTCTTC	CSLMKGNEQFF